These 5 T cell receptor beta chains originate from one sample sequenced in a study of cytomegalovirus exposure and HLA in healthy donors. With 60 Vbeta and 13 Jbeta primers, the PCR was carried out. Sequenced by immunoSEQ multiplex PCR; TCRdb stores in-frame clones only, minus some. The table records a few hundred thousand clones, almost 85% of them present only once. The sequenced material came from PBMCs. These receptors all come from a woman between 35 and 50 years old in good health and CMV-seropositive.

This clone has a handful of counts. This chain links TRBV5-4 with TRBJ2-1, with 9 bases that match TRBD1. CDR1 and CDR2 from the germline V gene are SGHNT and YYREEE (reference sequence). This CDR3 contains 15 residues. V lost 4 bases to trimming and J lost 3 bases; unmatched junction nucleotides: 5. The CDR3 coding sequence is TGTGCCAGCAGCCTCGACAGGGGGAACTACAATGAGCAGTTCTTC. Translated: CASSLDRGNYNEQFF.

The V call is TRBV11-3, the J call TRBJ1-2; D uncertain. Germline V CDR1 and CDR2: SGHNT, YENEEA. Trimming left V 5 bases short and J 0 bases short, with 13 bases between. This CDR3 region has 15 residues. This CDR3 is CASSDRAGANYGYTF. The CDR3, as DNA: TGTGCCAGCAGCGACCGGGCCGGGGCTAACTATGGCTACACCTTC.

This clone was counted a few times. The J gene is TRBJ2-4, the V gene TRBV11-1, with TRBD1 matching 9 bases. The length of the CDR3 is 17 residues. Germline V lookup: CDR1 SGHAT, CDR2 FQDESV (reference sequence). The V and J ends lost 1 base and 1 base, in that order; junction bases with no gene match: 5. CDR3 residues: CASSLGDRVPAKNIQYF. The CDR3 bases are TGTGCCAGCAGCTTAGGGGACAGGGTTCCGGCCAAAAACATTCAGTACTTC.

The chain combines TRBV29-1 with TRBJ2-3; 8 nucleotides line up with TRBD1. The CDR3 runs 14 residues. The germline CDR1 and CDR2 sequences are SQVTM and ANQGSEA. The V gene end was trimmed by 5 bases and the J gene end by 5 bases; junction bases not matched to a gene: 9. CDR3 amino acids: CSVWGRGQGDTQYF. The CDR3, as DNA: TGCAGCGTTTGGGGCAGGGGGCAGGGAGATACGCAGTATTTT.

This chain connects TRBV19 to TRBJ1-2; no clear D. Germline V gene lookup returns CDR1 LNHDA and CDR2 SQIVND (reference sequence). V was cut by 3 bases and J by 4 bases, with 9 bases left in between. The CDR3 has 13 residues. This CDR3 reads CASSMQQIYGYTF. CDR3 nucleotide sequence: TGTGCCAGTAGTATGCAACAGATCTATGGCTACACCTTC.